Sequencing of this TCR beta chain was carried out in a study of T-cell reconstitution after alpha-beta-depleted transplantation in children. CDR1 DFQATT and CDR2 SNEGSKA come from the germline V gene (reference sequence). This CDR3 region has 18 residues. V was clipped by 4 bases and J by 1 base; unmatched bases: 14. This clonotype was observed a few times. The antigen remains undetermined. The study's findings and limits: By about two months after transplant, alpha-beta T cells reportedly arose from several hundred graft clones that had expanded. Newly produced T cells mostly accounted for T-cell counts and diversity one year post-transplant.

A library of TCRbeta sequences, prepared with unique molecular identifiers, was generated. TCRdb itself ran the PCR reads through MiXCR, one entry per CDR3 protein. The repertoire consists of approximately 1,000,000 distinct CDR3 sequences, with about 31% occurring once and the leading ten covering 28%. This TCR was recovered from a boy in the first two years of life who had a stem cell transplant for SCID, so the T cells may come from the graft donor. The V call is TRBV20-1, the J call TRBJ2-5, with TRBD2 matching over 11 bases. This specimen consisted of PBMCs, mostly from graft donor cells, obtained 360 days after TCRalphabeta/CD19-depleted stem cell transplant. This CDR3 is CSATRGSGGAFSQETQYF. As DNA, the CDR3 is TGCAGTGCTACGCGAGGTAGCGGGGGGGCCTTTAGCCAAGAGACCCAGTACTTC.